Presented here are 4 T cell receptor beta chains from one specimen sequenced in a study of T cells after yellow fever vaccination. TCRdb reanalysed the 5' RACE reads using MiXCR and keeps one entry per CDR3 protein. Here the sample spans 550,000 or so distinct CDR3 sequences, 15% to 20% being singletons. Sequences were derived from PBMCs, sampled 15 days after the yellow fever booster vaccination. The receptors were sampled from a man younger than 45 who received the YFV17D yellow fever vaccine.

This clonotype was seen only a few times. The rearrangement links TRBV12-3 or TRBV12-4 to TRBJ2-3, with D perhaps matching TRBD1 (5 bases). Trimming cost V 7 bases and J 1 base, with 12 bases left between them. This CDR3 has 14 amino acids. CDR3 protein: CASTLGVGTDTQYF. The CDR3 bases are TGTGCCAGCACCCTAGGGGTTGGCACAGATACGCAGTATTTT.

V is TRBV5-1 and J is TRBJ2-2; no clear D gene. From germline, CDR1 is SGHRS and CDR2 YFSETQ. V lost 0 bases to trimming and J lost 3 bases, with 9 bases between them. This CDR3 is 15 amino acids long. DNA for the CDR3: TGCGCCAGCAGCTTGGGACATCGGGACACCGGGGAGCTGTTTTTT. It translates to CASSLGHRDTGELFF.

The chain is built from TRBV15 and TRBJ2-7; TRBD2 might be the D (6 bases). The V gene's germline CDR1 is LNHNV and CDR2 YYDKDF (reference sequence). This CDR3 spans 15 amino acids. Trimming removed 3 bases from V and 6 bases from J, with 18 bases in between. The CDR3 region is CATSRDYLEDLEQYF. The CDR3 DNA reads as TGTGCCACCAGCAGGGACTACCTAGAAGATCTCGAGCAGTACTTC.

This clonotype has only a few counts. The rearrangement uses TRBV7-8 and TRBJ2-7; D unresolved. Germline CDR1 is SGHVS and CDR2 is FQNEAQ. V shed 5 bases and J shed 5 bases, with 7 bases lying between them. CDR3 length: 11 residues. The DNA for the CDR3 is TGTGCCAGCAGCCACCTTAACGAGCAGTACTTC. Protein: CASSHLNEQYF.